The 17 T cell receptor beta chains below all came from one sample that was sequenced in a study of cytomegalovirus exposure and HLA in healthy donors. PCR amplification relied on 60 Vbeta primers (plus 13 Jbeta primers). Using immunoSEQ multiplex PCR, the repertoire was profiled, and TCRdb retains in-frame clones only, with some absent. The profile covers 130,000 to 150,000 clones, with roughly 80% appearing a single time and 3% taken by the ten largest. Specimen: PBMCs. The receptors were sampled from a man aged 35 to 55 in good health and CMV-seropositive.

There are a few counts of this clone. V is TRBV28 and J is TRBJ1-5, with TRBD1 as a possible D gene (6 bases). The V end was cut by 5 bases, the J end by 8 bases, with 16 bases between. The CDR3 extends over 14 amino acids. Germline V lookup: CDR1 MDHEN, CDR2 SYDVKM. CDR3 coding DNA: TGTGCCAGCAGTCTGGACAGATCCTTAAAGCCCCAGCATTTT. Protein product: CASSLDRSLKPQHF.

This clone was seen only once. V and J are TRBV6-5 and TRBJ1-1; D is perhaps TRBD1 (6 bases). CDR3 size: 14 residues. The germline V gene has CDR1 MNHEY and CDR2 SVGAGI. V lost 4 bases to trimming and J lost 1 base, with 10 bases between them. CDR3 in amino acids: CASSWGTSNTEAFF. The CDR3 coding sequence is TGTGCCAGCAGTTGGGGGACATCGAACACTGAAGCTTTCTTT.

This clone was seen more than once but under ten times. This chain joins TRBV6-5 and TRBJ2-3, with 8 bases fitting TRBD1. CDR3 length: 15 residues. Losses at the gene ends were 6 bases for V and 0 bases for J; bases not matched to a gene: 5. In germline, CDR1 is MNHEY, CDR2 SVGAGI. CDR3 sequence (DNA): TGTGCCAGCAGAGACAGGGGTATTAGCACAGATACGCAGTATTTT. Translation gives CASRDRGISTDTQYF.

The V call is TRBV29-1, the J call TRBJ2-5; tentatively, D is TRBD1 (6 bases). The ends were cut back, 2 bases at V and 7 bases at J, with 17 bases in the middle. The CDR3 length is 14 residues. The germline gives CDR1 SQVTM, CDR2 ANQGSEA. The CDR3, as DNA: TGCAGCGTTGAACCCCCAGGGGCGGACGGGACCCAGTACTTC. This encodes CSVEPPGADGTQYF.

The chain uses TRBV27 and TRBJ2-7, with 12 bases matching TRBD2. The CDR3 extends over 13 amino acids. CDR1 and CDR2 (germline): MNHEY, SMNVEV (reference sequence). The V gene end was trimmed by 4 bases and the J gene end by 5 bases; junction bases not matched to a gene: 0. The chain's CDR3 is CASSWTSGNEQYF. CDR3 in DNA: TGTGCCAGCAGTTGGACTAGCGGGAACGAGCAGTACTTC.

This clone appeared a few times. V is TRBV6-1 and J is TRBJ1-2; 7 nucleotides align to TRBD1. The CDR3 consists of 16 residues. Germline V gene data show CDR1 as MNHNS and CDR2 as SASEGT. The V segment lost 2 bases and the J segment 4 bases; nucleotides outside the gene matches: 10. The CDR3 DNA follows: TGTGCCAGCAGTGAAAATATTTTAGGGGGCAGCTATGGCTACACCTTC. Protein sequence: CASSENILGGSYGYTF.

This chain uses TRBV6-1 with TRBJ2-7; 9 bases align to TRBD1. Germline assignment: CDR1 MNHNS and CDR2 SASEGT. J lost 5 bases, V lost 6 bases, and 11 bases had no gene match. The CDR3 spans 15 residues. This chain's CDR3 is CASRDRDRANNEQYF. The CDR3 nucleotides read TGTGCCAGCAGAGACCGGGACAGGGCTAACAACGAGCAGTACTTC.

This clone has just a few counts. The chain is built from TRBV6-1 and TRBJ2-2, with 7 bases matching TRBD2. J gave up 4 bases and V 6 bases, and 5 bases lay outside the gene matches. Germline V CDR1 and CDR2: MNHNS, SASEGT. The CDR3 spans 14 residues. The CDR3 is CASRRGRGTGELFF. The CDR3 nucleotides read TGTGCCAGCAGGCGAGGGAGGGGCACCGGGGAGCTGTTTTTT.

The chain combines TRBV6-1 with TRBJ1-5; 7 bases align to TRBD1. The V segment lost 4 bases and the J segment 3 bases; nucleotides outside the gene matches: 6. This CDR3 is 15 amino acids long. The germline gives CDR1 MNHNS, CDR2 SASEGT. In nucleotides, the CDR3 is TGTGCCAGCAGTGTTGACAGGGTTCCCAATCAGCCCCAGCATTTT. Its translation: CASSVDRVPNQPQHF.

This rearrangement joins TRBV6-1 to TRBJ2-5; D is undetermined. The J call is doubtful: the DNA matches TRBJ2-7 better. This CDR3 spans 12 amino acids. Germline assignment: CDR1 MNHNS and CDR2 SASEGT. CDR3 nucleotides: TGTGCCAGCAGTGACCAGTACTACGAGCAGTACTTC. Translated, it gives CASSDQYYEQYF.

V and J are TRBV4-1 and TRBJ2-1; the match to TRBD2 covers 9 bases. J lost 6 bases, V lost 3 bases, and 3 bases had no gene match. Germline V gene sequence: CDR1 MGHRA, CDR2 YSYEKL. The CDR3 runs to 14 residues. The DNA of the CDR3 is TGCGCCAGCAGCCACTGGCGGGAGGGCAATGAGCAGTTCTTC. It translates to CASSHWREGNEQFF.

V is TRBV23-1 and J is TRBJ2-7, with 8 positions matching TRBD2. TRBV23-1 is an open reading frame, and its role is uncertain. This CDR3 contains 16 residues. The V gene end was trimmed by 4 bases and the J gene end by 4 bases; junction bases not matched to a gene: 12. The DNA of the CDR3 is TGCGCCAGCAGTCCGACCCGGACTAGCCTTGGTTACGAGCAGTACTTC. It is translated as CASSPTRTSLGYEQYF.

This clone appeared a single time. This chain joins TRBV5-4 and TRBJ2-1; the match to TRBD2 covers 12 bases. The germline V gene has CDR1 SGHNT and CDR2 YYREEE (reference sequence). Unmatched junction bases numbered 3, after V lost 4 bases and J lost 4 bases. The CDR3 loop spans 15 amino acids. CDR3: CASSLGTSGYNEQFF. CDR3 bases: TGTGCCAGCAGCCTCGGGACTAGCGGGTACAATGAGCAGTTCTTC.

This clone was counted only a few times. The chain carries TRBV19 and TRBJ2-7; maybe TRBD2 (5 bases). CDR3 length equals 13 residues. The V and J ends lost 5 bases and 7 bases respectively, with 15 bases between them. Germline V gene sequence: CDR1 LNHDA, CDR2 SQIVND (reference sequence). The CDR3 bases are TGTGCCAGTAGTGTGCTATTAGGAGGAGAGCAGTACTTC. Its protein product is CASSVLLGGEQYF.

The chain uses TRBV19 and TRBJ2-7; the match to TRBD1 covers 9 bases. This CDR3 comprises 14 residues. CDR1 is LNHDA and CDR2 is SQIVND in the germline V gene (reference sequence). V lost 5 bases and J lost 2; bases outside the gene matches: 4. The CDR3 spells CASSPGTGTYEQYF. CDR3 nucleotides: TGTGCCAGTAGTCCCGGGACAGGGACCTACGAGCAGTACTTC.

J is TRBJ2-1 and V is TRBV7-3, with 14 bases matching TRBD2. The CDR3 totals 16 residues. Per the germline V gene, CDR1 is SGHTA and CDR2 is FQGTGA. V gave up 3 bases and J gave up 6 bases; unmatched junction bases: 4. The CDR3 nucleotides are TGTGCCAGCAGCTTCGGGACTAGCGGGAGAGGCAATGAGCAGTTCTTC. Its protein product is CASSFGTSGRGNEQFF.

V gene TRBV11-3 combines with J gene TRBJ2-3; 8 nucleotides align to TRBD2. CDR3 size: 17 residues. V dropped 5 bases and J dropped 0; count of bases not matched to a gene: 10. Germline V gene sequence: CDR1 SGHNT, CDR2 YENEEA. The CDR3 sequence is CASSPLGGGRSTDTQYF. The CDR3 DNA follows: TGTGCCAGCAGCCCCCTGGGGGGCGGGAGGAGCACAGATACGCAGTATTTT. The whole variable domain, remainder taken from reference TRBV11-3 and TRBJ2-3, is EAGVVQSPRYKIIEKKQPVAFWCNPISGHNTLYWYLQNLGQGPELLIRYENEEAVDDSQLPKDRFSAERLKGVDSTLKIQPAELGDSAVYLCASSPLGGGRSTDTQYFGPGTRLTVL.